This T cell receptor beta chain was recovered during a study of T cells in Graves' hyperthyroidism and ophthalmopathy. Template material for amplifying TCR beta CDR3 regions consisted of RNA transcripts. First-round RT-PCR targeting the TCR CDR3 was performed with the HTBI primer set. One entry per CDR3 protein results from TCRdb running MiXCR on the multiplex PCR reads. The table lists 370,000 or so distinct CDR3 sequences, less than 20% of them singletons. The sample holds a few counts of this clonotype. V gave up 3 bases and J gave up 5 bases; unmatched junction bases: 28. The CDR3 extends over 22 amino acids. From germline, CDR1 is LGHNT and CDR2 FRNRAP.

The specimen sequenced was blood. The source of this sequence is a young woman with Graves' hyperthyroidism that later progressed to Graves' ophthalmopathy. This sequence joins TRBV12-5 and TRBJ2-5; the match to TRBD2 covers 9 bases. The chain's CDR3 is CASGFWLSTSGSPASGTETQYF. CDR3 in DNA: TGTGCTAGTGGTTTCTGGCTTTCGACTAGCGGTAGCCCGGCGAGTGGGACGGAGACCCAGTACTTC.